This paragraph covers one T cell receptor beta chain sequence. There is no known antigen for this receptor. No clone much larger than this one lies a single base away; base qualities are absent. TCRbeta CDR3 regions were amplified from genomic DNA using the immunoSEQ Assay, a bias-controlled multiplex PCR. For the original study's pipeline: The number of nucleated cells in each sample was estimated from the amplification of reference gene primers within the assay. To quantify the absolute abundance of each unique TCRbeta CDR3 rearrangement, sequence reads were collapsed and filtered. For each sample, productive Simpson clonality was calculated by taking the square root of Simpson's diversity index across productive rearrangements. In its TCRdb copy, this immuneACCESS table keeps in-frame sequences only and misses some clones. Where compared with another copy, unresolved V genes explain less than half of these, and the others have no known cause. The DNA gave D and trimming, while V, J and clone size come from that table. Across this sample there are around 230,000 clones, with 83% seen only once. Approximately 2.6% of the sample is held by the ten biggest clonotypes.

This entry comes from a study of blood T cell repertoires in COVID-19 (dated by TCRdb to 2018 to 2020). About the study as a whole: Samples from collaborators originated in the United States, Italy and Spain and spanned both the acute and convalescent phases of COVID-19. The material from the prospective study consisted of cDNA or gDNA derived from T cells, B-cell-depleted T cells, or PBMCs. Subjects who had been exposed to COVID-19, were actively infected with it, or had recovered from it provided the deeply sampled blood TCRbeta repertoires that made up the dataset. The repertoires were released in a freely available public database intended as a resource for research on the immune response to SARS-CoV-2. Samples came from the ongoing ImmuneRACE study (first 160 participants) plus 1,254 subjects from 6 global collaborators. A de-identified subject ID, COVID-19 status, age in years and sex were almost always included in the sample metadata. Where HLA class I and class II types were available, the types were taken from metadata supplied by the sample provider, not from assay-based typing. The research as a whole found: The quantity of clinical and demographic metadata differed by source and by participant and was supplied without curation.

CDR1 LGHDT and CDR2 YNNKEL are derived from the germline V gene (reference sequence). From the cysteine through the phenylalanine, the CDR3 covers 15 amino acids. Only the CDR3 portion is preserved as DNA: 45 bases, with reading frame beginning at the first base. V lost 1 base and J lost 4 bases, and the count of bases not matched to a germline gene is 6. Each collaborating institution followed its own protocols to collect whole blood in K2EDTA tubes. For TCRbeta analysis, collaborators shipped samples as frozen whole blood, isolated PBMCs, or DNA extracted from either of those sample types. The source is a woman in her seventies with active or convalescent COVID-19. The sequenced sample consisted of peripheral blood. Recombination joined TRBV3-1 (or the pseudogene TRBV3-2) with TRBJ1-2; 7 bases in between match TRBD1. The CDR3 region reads CASSQGQGGFYGYTF. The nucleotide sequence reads TGTGCCAGCAGCCAAGGACAGGGTGGGTTCTATGGCTACACCTTC.